In this sample, the clone carrying this TCR beta chain turned up many times. This sample was included in a study of molecular identifiers for immune sequencing clone quantification. One entry per CDR3 protein results from TCRdb running MiXCR on the PCR reads. The sample contains 550,000 to 750,000 distinct CDR3 sequences, about 20% of which appear only once. Naive CD8 library inputs spanned roughly 17,000 to 1,100,000 sorted cells and 10%, 30% or 50% RNA. Sorting captured naive CD8 T cells as CD8+CD4-CCR7+CD45RA+. CDR3 length equals 13 residues. V shed 1 base and J shed 6 bases, with 9 bases lying between them. Germline V gene data show CDR1 as LGHNA and CDR2 as YSLEER.

This clonotype was obtained from a human donor in good health. Some libraries in this study had Jurkat cell RNA spiked in. Input material: naive CD8+ T cells from blood, with Jurkat cell RNA spiked in. Documented subset: FACS-sorted CD8+CD4-CCR7+CD45RA+ naive T cells. The V call is TRBV4-3, the J call TRBJ1-1; D is undetermined. The CDR3 DNA follows: TGCGCCAGCAGCCAAGCCGGACGCTCTGAAGCTTTCTTT. Translation: CASSQAGRSEAFF.